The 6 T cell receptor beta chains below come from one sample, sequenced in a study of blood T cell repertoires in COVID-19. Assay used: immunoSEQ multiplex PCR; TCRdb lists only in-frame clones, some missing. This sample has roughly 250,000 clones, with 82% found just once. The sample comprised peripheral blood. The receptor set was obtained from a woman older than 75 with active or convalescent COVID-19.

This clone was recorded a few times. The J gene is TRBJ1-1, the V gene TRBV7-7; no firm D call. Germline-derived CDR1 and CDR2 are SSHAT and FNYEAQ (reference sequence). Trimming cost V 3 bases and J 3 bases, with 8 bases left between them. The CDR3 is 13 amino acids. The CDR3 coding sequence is TGTGCCAGCAGCTTGAGCGGGGACACTGAAGCTTTCTTT. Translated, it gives CASSLSGDTEAFF.

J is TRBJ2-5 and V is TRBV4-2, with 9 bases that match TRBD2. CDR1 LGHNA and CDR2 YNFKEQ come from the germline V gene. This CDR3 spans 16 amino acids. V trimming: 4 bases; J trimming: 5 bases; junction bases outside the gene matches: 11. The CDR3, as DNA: TGTGCCAGCAGCCTTAATAGCGGGGGTGTGGGGGAGACCCAGTACTTC. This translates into CASSLNSGGVGETQYF.

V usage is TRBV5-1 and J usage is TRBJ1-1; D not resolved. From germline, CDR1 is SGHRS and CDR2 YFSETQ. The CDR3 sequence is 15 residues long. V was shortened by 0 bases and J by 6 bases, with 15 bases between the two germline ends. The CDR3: CASSLVPNKHAEAFF. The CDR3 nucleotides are TGCGCCAGCAGCTTGGTACCTAATAAGCACGCTGAAGCTTTCTTT. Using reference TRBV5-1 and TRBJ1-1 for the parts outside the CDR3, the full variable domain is KAGVTQTPRYLIKTRGQQVTLSCSPISGHRSVSWYQQTPGQGLQFLFEYFSETQRNKGNFPGRFSGRQFSNSRSEMNVSTLELGDSALYLCASSLVPNKHAEAFFGQGTRLTVV.

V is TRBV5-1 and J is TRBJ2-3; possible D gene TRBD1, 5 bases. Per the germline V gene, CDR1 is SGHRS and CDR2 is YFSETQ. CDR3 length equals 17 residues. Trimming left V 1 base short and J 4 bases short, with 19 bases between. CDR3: CASSLYFGAGISDTQYF. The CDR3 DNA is TGCGCCAGCAGCTTGTACTTTGGCGCAGGGATCTCAGATACGCAGTATTTT.

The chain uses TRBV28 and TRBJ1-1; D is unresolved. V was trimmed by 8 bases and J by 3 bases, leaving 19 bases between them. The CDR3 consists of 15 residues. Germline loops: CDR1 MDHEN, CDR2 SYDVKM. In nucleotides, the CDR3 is TGTGCCAGCCACCCCAATCATGGTCGAGACACTGAAGCTTTCTTT. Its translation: CASHPNHGRDTEAFF. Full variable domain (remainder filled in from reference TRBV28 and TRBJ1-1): DVKVTQSSRYLVKRTGEKVFLECVQDMDHENMFWYRQDPGLGLRLIYFSYDVKMKEKGDIPEGYSVSREKKERFSLILESASTNQTSMYLCASHPNHGRDTEAFFGQGTRLTVV.

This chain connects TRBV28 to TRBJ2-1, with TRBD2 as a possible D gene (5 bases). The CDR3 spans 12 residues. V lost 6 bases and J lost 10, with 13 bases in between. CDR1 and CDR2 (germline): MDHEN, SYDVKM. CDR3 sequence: CASSALEREQFF. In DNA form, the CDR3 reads TGTGCCAGCAGCGCACTAGAAAGGGAGCAGTTCTTC.